The sequence of this T cell receptor (beta chain) was determined in a study of blood T cells in healthy people across ages. Study as a whole: Capture by template switching was about one barcoded beta molecule per two T cells. Study-level findings and limits: Per million T cells, TCR beta diversity dropped about linearly as age rose. As naive T cell percentage varied, TCR beta diversity correlated strongly with it.

Then a second PCR, running roughly 7 to 11 cycles, was carried out with a sample-barcoded 5' primer and a J-beta primer mix. TCRdb processed the 5' RACE reads anew with MiXCR; each CDR3 protein has one entry. Here the sample spans about 800,000 distinct CDR3 sequences, roughly 60% being singletons. On this clonotype: Its antigen remains unidentified.

V lost 6 bases and J 5 bases, leaving 8 bases between the germline ends. This CDR3 comprises 12 residues. Germline CDR1 reads ENHRY; CDR2 reads SYGVKD. Staff drew 8 to 10 milliliters of peripheral blood from each donor. The rearrangement links TRBV10-3 to TRBJ2-1, with D perhaps assigned TRBD1 or TRBD2 (5 bases each). This receptor was taken from a young man in good health. Sequences were obtained from blood. CDR3 DNA sequence: TGTGCCATCAGCCAGGGAGACAATGAGCAGTTCTTC. Translating it yields CAISQGDNEQFF.